This T cell receptor beta chain came from a study of cytomegalovirus exposure and HLA in healthy donors. Study-wide background: In a previous analysis, 110 million or so unique TCR beta sequences were found from 150 million to 200 million T cells. Study-level points and caveats: The investigators catalogued under 200 TCR beta chains as cytomegalovirus-associated. A prior analysis recorded that most TCR beta V segments were productive about 90% or about 30% of the time.

This clone was counted once. Its antigen remains unknown. PCR involved 60 Vbeta and 13 Jbeta primers. TCRdb keeps only in-frame clones here, not all; method: immunoSEQ multiplex PCR. Of over 90,000 clones detected, more than 75% appear once; the ten largest clones hold around 10%. Trimming stripped 10 bases from V and 9 bases from J, with 16 bases between. Germline CDR1 SNHLY, CDR2 FYNNEI. The CDR3 has 12 amino acids. The specimen was PBMCs. This TCR derives from a woman between 18 and 30 years old in good health and CMV-seropositive. This chain connects TRBV2 to TRBJ2-1; unclear D gene. CDR3: CAMAYGRSEQFF. Written as DNA, the CDR3 is TGTGCCATGGCTTATGGTCGAAGTGAGCAGTTCTTC.